This passage covers 9 T cell receptor beta chains from one sample sequenced in a study of T cells in Graves' hyperthyroidism and ophthalmopathy. TCR beta CDR3 region amplification was performed from RNA transcripts. First-round RT-PCR with HTBI primers amplified the TCR CDR3 region. Each CDR3 protein gets one entry after TCRdb re-called the multiplex PCR reads with MiXCR. The sample consists of 600,000 to 650,000 distinct CDR3 sequences, about 17% of them appearing once. The specimen sequenced was blood. The source of these receptors is a woman in her thirties with Graves' hyperthyroidism.

A few counts support this clonotype. The chain joins TRBV29-1 to TRBJ2-3, with D maybe TRBD1 (5 bases). V was pared by 3 bases and J by 2 bases, with 24 bases between. Germline V gene sequence: CDR1 SQVTM, CDR2 ANQGSEA. The CDR3 runs 18 residues. CDR3 loop: CSVEGIVGEAGVTDTQYF. The CDR3 nucleotides read TGCAGCGTTGAGGGAATTGTAGGGGAAGCAGGAGTCACAGATACGCAGTATTTT.

This clonotype was recorded many times. This chain links TRBV20-1 with TRBJ2-7; D ambiguous. The CDR3 totals 13 residues. V was trimmed by 0 bases and J by 3 bases, leaving 9 bases between them. Germline V lookup: CDR1 DFQATT, CDR2 SNEGSKA (reference sequence). CDR3 in DNA: TGCAGTGCTAGAGAAATATCTTACTACGAGCAGTACTTC. It is translated as CSAREISYYEQYF.

The chain is built from TRBV5-1 and TRBJ1-6; no definite D call. V was pared by 0 bases and J by 6 bases, with 10 bases between. The germline gives CDR1 SGHRS, CDR2 YFSETQ. The length of the CDR3 is 15 residues. The CDR3 region is CASSLAWQPNSPLHF. The CDR3 coding sequence is TGCGCCAGCAGCTTGGCCTGGCAGCCTAATTCACCCCTCCACTTT.

There are a few counts of this clonotype. The V gene is TRBV7-8, the J gene TRBJ1-4; 10 positions agree with TRBD1. Per the germline V gene, CDR1 is SGHVS and CDR2 is FQNEAQ. Trimming removed 4 bases from V and 6 bases from J; junction bases left unmatched: 5. CDR3 size: 15 residues. CDR3 coding DNA: TGTGCCAGCAGCTCCCGACAGGGGGCTTATGAAAAACTGTTTTTT. This codes for CASSSRQGAYEKLFF.

This clonotype has ten or more counts. The rearrangement joins TRBV6-1 to TRBJ1-2; D is undetermined. The CDR3 sequence is 13 residues long. CDR1 and CDR2 from the germline V gene are MNHNS and SASEGT. V gave up 6 bases and J gave up 3 bases, with 11 bases separating them. The CDR3 DNA follows: TGTGCCAGCAGCCCCAGTGGGGACTATGGCTACACCTTC. It yields the protein CASSPSGDYGYTF.

The V gene is TRBV27, the J gene TRBJ2-5; D might be TRBD1 (6 bases). The CDR3 runs to 14 residues. Germline CDR1 reads MNHEY; CDR2 reads SMNVEV (reference sequence). Trimming pared 7 bases from V and 5 bases from J, leaving 17 bases between. Here the CDR3 DNA reads TGTGCCAGCACCCCGGCAGGGGCCGAGGAGACCCAGTACTTC. Protein sequence: CASTPAGAEETQYF.

This clonotype has a handful of counts. The chain joins TRBV15 to TRBJ1-1, with TRBD1 matching over 7 bases. The germline V gene has CDR1 LNHNV and CDR2 YYDKDF (reference sequence). The CDR3 runs to 16 residues. J lost 0 bases, V lost 0 bases, and 4 bases had no gene match. The CDR3 DNA is TGTGCCACCAGCAGAGATGGGACAGTTATGAACACTGAAGCTTTCTTT. It codes for CATSRDGTVMNTEAFF.

This clonotype was counted between two and nine times. The chain combines TRBV30 with TRBJ1-6, with D possibly TRBD1 on 6 matching bases. CDR1 and CDR2 from the germline V gene are GTSNPN and SVGIG (reference sequence). V was cut by 0 bases and J by 5 bases, with 14 bases left in between. The CDR3 totals 16 residues. CDR3 DNA sequence: TGTGCCTGGAGTGTACCCCGGACAGAGAATAATTCACCCCTCCACTTT. It is translated as CAWSVPRTENNSPLHF.

This clonotype was detected only a few times. The rearrangement links TRBV6-2 or TRBV6-3 to TRBJ2-1; the match to TRBD1 covers 7 bases. V shed 6 bases and J 4 bases; nucleotides not matched to a gene: 9. The CDR3 spans 15 residues. Germline CDR1 reads MNHEY; CDR2 reads SVGEGT. The CDR3 DNA reads TGTGCCAGCAGACAGGGGCGCACAATGTACAATGAGCAGTTCTTC. Protein: CASRQGRTMYNEQFF.